The 10 T cell receptor beta chains reported below all come from one sample, sequenced in a study of shared clonotypes between healthy human individuals. Libraries were prepared by immunoSEQ multiplex PCR; TCRdb keeps only in-frame clonotypes and omits some of them. The sample contains around 2,100,000 clones, approximately 94% of which appear only once. CD8 cells regarded as naive lacked CD45RO, were positively chosen for CCR7, and omitted terminally differentiated effector memory CD45RA+ cells. Sequenced material: naive CD8+ T cells sorted from blood. The receptors were gathered from a man in his late teens or twenties in good health.

The V call is TRBV4-3, the J call TRBJ2-2; D not resolved. The CDR3 has 14 residues. Trimming took 0 bases from V and 3 from J, leaving 5 bases between them. Germline values: CDR1 LGHNA, CDR2 YSLEER. The CDR3 loop reads CASSQDWDTGELFF. Written as DNA, the CDR3 is TGCGCCAGCAGCCAAGATTGGGACACCGGGGAGCTGTTTTTT.

The genes are TRBV30 and TRBJ1-2; possibly TRBD1 for D (6 bases). Trimming took off 0 bases at V and 0 bases at J, with 11 bases between the two ends. Germline CDR1 and CDR2: GTSNPN and SVGIG (reference sequence). The CDR3 covers 15 residues. This CDR3 reads CAWSVRGTSNYGYTF. In nucleotides, the CDR3 is TGTGCCTGGAGTGTACGAGGGACATCTAACTATGGCTACACCTTC.

The chain links TRBV2 to TRBJ1-3; D not certain. Germline loops: CDR1 SNHLY, CDR2 FYNNEI. CDR3 length: 14 residues. Trimming stripped 8 bases from V and 0 bases from J, with 11 bases between. The CDR3 sequence is CASALMDSGNTIYF. The CDR3 DNA sequence: TGTGCCAGCGCCTTGATGGACTCTGGAAACACCATATATTTT.

This clone was detected only once. Germline is not matched at one junction end, which may reflect a read error. The rearrangement uses TRBV14 and TRBJ2-7; D might be TRBD1 or TRBD2, each matching 5 bases. CDR3 length: 13 amino acids. The germline gives CDR1 SGHDN, CDR2 FVKESK. The CDR3 DNA sequence: TGTGCCAGCAGCCTCATGTCCCGGGACCTCTGGAACTTC. Translated, it gives CASSLMSRDLWNF. The full variable domain, completed using reference TRBV14 and TRBJ2-7, is EAGVTQFPSHSVIEKGQTVTLRCDPISGHDNLYWYRRVMGKEIKFLLHFVKESKQDESGMPNNRFLAERTGGTYSTLKVQPAELEDSGVYFCASSLMSRDLWNFGPGTRLTVT.

The CDR3 spells CAPRTDFSSYEQYF. The CDR3 nucleotides read TGTGCCCCCCGGACAGACTTTAGCTCCTACGAGCAGTACTTC. The chain couples TRBV9 to TRBJ2-7, with D tentatively TRBD1 (6 bases). The CDR3 runs 14 residues. With 10 bases removed from V and 0 bases from J, the gap between germline ends came to 17 bases. The V gene's germline CDR1 is SGDLS and CDR2 YYNGEE. Full variable domain (remainder filled in from reference TRBV9 and TRBJ2-7): DSGVTQTPKHLITATGQRVTLRCSPRSGDLSVYWYQQSLDQGLQFLIQYYNGEERAKGNILERFSAQQFPDLHSELNLSSLELGDSALYFCAPRTDFSSYEQYFGPGTRLTVT.

The chain combines TRBV6-1 with TRBJ1-1, with D unresolved. Germline assignment: CDR1 MNHNS and CDR2 SASEGT. The CDR3 spans 13 residues. Trimming shortened V by 6 bases and J by 4 bases, and 12 bases separated the two germline ends. The CDR3 DNA sequence: TGTGCCAGCAGGCCCCTTGGCGGCACTGAAGCTTTCTTT. It translates to CASRPLGGTEAFF.

The chain joins TRBV5-5 to TRBJ2-7, with D tentatively TRBD2 (6 bases). The ends were cut back, 3 bases at V and 3 bases at J, with 10 bases in the middle. Germline V gene sequence: CDR1 SGHKS, CDR2 YYEKEE (reference sequence). There are 13 residues in the CDR3. CDR3 amino acids: CASSSGTHYEQYF. The CDR3 region has the DNA TGTGCCAGCAGCTCCGGGACTCACTACGAGCAGTACTTC.

As to this clone: Other DNA sequences within the sample encode an identical CDR3. The chain recombines TRBV29-1 with TRBJ2-3, with no clear D. CDR3 length: 11 residues. V was clipped by 3 bases and J by 4 bases, with 5 bases between them. Looked up from germline, CDR1 is SQVTM and CDR2 is ANQGSEA. The chain's CDR3 is CSVDAPDTQYF. Here the CDR3 DNA reads TGCAGCGTTGATGCCCCAGATACGCAGTATTTT.

The chain employs TRBV18 and TRBJ2-7, with 8 bases identical to TRBD1. The trim removed 3 bases at V and 3 bases at J, leaving 7 bases unmatched. Germline V gene sequence: CDR1 KGHSH, CDR2 LQKENI. The CDR3 extends over 15 amino acids. CDR3 nucleotides: TGTGCCAGCTCACCCGGACAGGGAGGAGGCTACGAGCAGTACTTC. Translation: CASSPGQGGGYEQYF.

This rearrangement joins TRBV19 to TRBJ2-3, with 8 bases matching TRBD2. This CDR3 region has 15 residues. Per germline, CDR1 LNHDA and CDR2 SQIVND (reference sequence). V was clipped by 2 bases and J by 2 bases; unmatched bases: 3. Here the CDR3 reads CASSITSGPTDTQYF. CDR3 in DNA: TGTGCCAGTAGTATAACTAGCGGACCCACAGATACGCAGTATTTT.